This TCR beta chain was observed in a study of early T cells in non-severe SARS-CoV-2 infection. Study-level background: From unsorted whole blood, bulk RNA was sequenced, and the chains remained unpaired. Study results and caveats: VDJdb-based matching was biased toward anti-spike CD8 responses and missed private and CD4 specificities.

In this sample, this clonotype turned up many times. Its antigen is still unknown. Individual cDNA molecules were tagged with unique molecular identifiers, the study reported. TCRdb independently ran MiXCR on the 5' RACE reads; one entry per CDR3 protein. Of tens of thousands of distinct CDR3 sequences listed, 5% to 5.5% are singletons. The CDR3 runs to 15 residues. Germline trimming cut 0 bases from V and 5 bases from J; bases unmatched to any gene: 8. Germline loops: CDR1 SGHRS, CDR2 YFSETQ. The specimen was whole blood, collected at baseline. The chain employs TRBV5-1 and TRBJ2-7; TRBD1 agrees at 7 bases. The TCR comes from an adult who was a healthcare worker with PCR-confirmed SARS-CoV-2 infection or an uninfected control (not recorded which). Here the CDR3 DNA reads TGCGCCAGCAGCTTGGACGTCGACAGGGCCCACGAGCAGTACTTC. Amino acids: CASSLDVDRAHEQYF.